A selection of T cell receptor beta chains follows, all from one sample in a study of vaccination effects on CD4 cells after COVID-19. These TCRs' antigens remain unknown. Assay used: immunoSEQ multiplex PCR; TCRdb lists only in-frame clones, some missing. There are tens of thousands of clones in the sample; approximately 60% occur only once, and approximately 10% lies in the top ten. Here the sequenced sample was CD4+ T cells from PBMCs cultured without peptide, taken before COVID-19 vaccination. These receptors originate from a human donor who received a COVID-19 vaccine. The CDR3 runs from the conserved cysteine through the conserved F or W. The D gene is left open where the match is weak. Clone size is stated in some rows and not others, as once, few, many or a class when expanded.

abundance: .; j_gene: TRBJ2-7; v_gene: TRBV29-1; d_gene: .; CDR3aa: CSVLKLSGQSYEQYF; CDR3nt: TGCAGCGTTCTTAAGTTGTCTGGACAAAGCTACGAGCAGTACTTC
abundance: .; j_gene: TRBJ2-4; v_gene: TRBV7-9; d_gene: TRBD1; CDR3aa: CASTTGGQGNIQYF; CDR3nt: TGTGCCAGCACCACCGGGGGACAGGGAAACATTCAGTACTTC
abundance: few; j_gene: TRBJ2-7; v_gene: TRBV5-1; d_gene: TRBD1; CDR3aa: CASSLASKDRARQYF; CDR3nt: TGCGCCAGCAGCTTGGCCTCCAAGGACAGGGCGAGGCAGTACTTC
abundance: .; j_gene: TRBJ1-1; v_gene: TRBV11-3; d_gene: .; CDR3aa: CASSSQEIAFF; CDR3nt: TGTGCCAGCAGCTCCCAGGAGATAGCTTTCTTT
abundance: .; j_gene: TRBJ1-2; v_gene: TRBV3-1/TRBV3-2; d_gene: .; CDR3aa: CASSQVQSLGYGYTF; CDR3nt: TGTGCCAGCAGCCAGGTCCAGAGTTTGGGCTATGGCTACACCTTC
abundance: .; j_gene: TRBJ2-5; v_gene: TRBV3-1/TRBV3-2; d_gene: .; CDR3aa: CASSQVVGAETQYF; CDR3nt: TGTGCCAGCAGCCAAGTCGTAGGGGCAGAGACCCAGTACTTC
abundance: .; j_gene: TRBJ1-2; v_gene: TRBV5-3; d_gene: .; CDR3aa: CARSLSDHGYTF; CDR3nt: TGTGCCAGAAGCTTGTCGGACCATGGCTACACCTTC
abundance: .; j_gene: TRBJ2-5; v_gene: TRBV4-1; d_gene: .; CDR3aa: CASSQARTDGETQYF; CDR3nt: TGCGCCAGCAGCCAAGCGCGGACTGACGGGGAGACCCAGTACTTC
abundance: .; j_gene: TRBJ1-6; v_gene: TRBV19; d_gene: .; CDR3aa: CASNWGRDNSPLHF; CDR3nt: TGTGCCAGTAATTGGGGCAGGGATAATTCACCCCTCCACTTT
abundance: .; j_gene: TRBJ2-7; v_gene: TRBV5-6; d_gene: .; CDR3aa: CASSPPSGSVYEQYF; CDR3nt: TGTGCCAGCAGCCCCCCGAGTGGCTCCGTCTACGAGCAGTACTTC
abundance: .; j_gene: TRBJ1-2; v_gene: TRBV5-1; d_gene: TRBD1; CDR3aa: CASSLWGQQRELGGYGYTF; CDR3nt: TGCGCCAGCAGTTTGTGGGGACAGCAACGAGAGCTTGGTGGCTATGGCTACACCTTC
abundance: .; j_gene: TRBJ1-2; v_gene: TRBV5-1; d_gene: .; CDR3aa: CASSLTAGRATF; CDR3nt: TGCGCCAGCAGCTTGACGGCAGGTAGAGCCACCTTC
abundance: .; j_gene: TRBJ1-1; v_gene: TRBV4-1; d_gene: .; CDR3aa: CASSQMGLYTEAFF; CDR3nt: TGCGCCAGCAGCCAAATGGGGCTATACACTGAAGCTTTCTTT
abundance: .; j_gene: TRBJ1-4; v_gene: TRBV7-8; d_gene: .; CDR3aa: CASRKRDKKEKLFF; CDR3nt: TGTGCCAGCCGGAAAAGGGACAAAAAAGAAAAACTGTTTTTT
abundance: .; j_gene: TRBJ1-6; v_gene: TRBV27; d_gene: .; CDR3aa: CASSLAGRQDSPLHF; CDR3nt: TGTGCCAGCAGTTTAGCGGGGCGGCAAGATTCACCCCTCCACTTT
abundance: .; j_gene: TRBJ1-5; v_gene: TRBV6-4; d_gene: .; CDR3aa: CASSLDSNQPQHF; CDR3nt: TGTGCCAGCAGCCTAGACAGCAATCAGCCCCAGCATTTT
abundance: .; j_gene: TRBJ2-1; v_gene: TRBV6-2/TRBV6-3; d_gene: .; CDR3aa: CASSYSPEYGEQFF; CDR3nt: TGTGCCAGCAGTTATTCTCCCGAGTACGGTGAGCAGTTCTTC
abundance: .; j_gene: TRBJ2-3; v_gene: TRBV18; d_gene: .; CDR3aa: CASSLTSDTQYF; CDR3nt: TGTGCCAGCTCTCTCACATCGGATACGCAGTATTTT
abundance: .; j_gene: TRBJ2-1; v_gene: TRBV19; d_gene: TRBD1; CDR3aa: CASSIMGQGRDEQFF; CDR3nt: TGTGCCAGTAGTATTATGGGACAGGGTCGCGATGAGCAGTTCTTC
abundance: few; j_gene: TRBJ1-3; v_gene: TRBV5-1; d_gene: .; CDR3aa: CASSIQGRGSGNTIYF; CDR3nt: TGCGCCAGCAGTATCCAGGGGCGTGGGTCTGGAAACACCATATATTTT
abundance: .; j_gene: TRBJ2-7; v_gene: TRBV7-2; d_gene: .; CDR3aa: CASSLLPTAYEQYF; CDR3nt: TGTGCCAGCAGCTTATTACCAACCGCCTACGAGCAGTACTTC
abundance: .; j_gene: TRBJ1-1; v_gene: TRBV3-1/TRBV3-2; d_gene: .; CDR3aa: CASSQGWDTEAFF; CDR3nt: TGTGCCAGCAGCCAAGGGTGGGACACTGAAGCTTTCTTT
abundance: .; j_gene: TRBJ2-3; v_gene: TRBV19; d_gene: TRBD2; CDR3aa: CASSFSRGGRVHTQYF; CDR3nt: TGTGCCAGTAGTTTTAGTAGGGGAGGGCGCGTACATACGCAGTATTTT
abundance: once; j_gene: TRBJ1-2; v_gene: TRBV7-9; d_gene: TRBD1; CDR3aa: CALRDRGYGYTF; CDR3nt: TGTGCCCTCCGGGACAGAGGATATGGCTACACCTTC
abundance: .; j_gene: TRBJ2-2; v_gene: TRBV4-1; d_gene: .; CDR3aa: CASSRQRNTGELFF; CDR3nt: TGCGCCAGCAGCCGACAGAGGAACACCGGGGAGCTGTTTTTT